This T cell receptor beta chain originates from a study of blood T cell repertoires in COVID-19. About the study: From the United States, Italy and Spain came samples of acute and convalescent COVID-19. The analysed material was cDNA or gDNA that came from T cells, B-cell-depleted T cells, or PBMCs.

Germline CDR1 is MDHEN and CDR2 is SYDVKM. The trim removed 7 bases at V and 4 bases at J, leaving 13 bases unmatched. The CDR3 consists of 16 residues. In the study's own analysis: The assay estimated nucleated cells by amplifying reference gene primers. The protocol was immunoSEQ multiplex PCR, while the TCRdb copy is restricted to in-frame clones and leaves out a portion. V and J calls and clone size follow that table, whereas D and trimming were derived from the DNA. Found here are over 100,000 clones, approximately 88% of them singletons; the top ten hold roughly 4.4%. Sequencing was carried out using peripheral blood. The chain recombines TRBV28 with TRBJ2-3; TRBD2 matches at 8 bases. The receptor was derived from a human donor in a cohort sampled during active COVID-19. The CDR3, as DNA: TGTGCCAGCAACCATTACGGGGGGGCCGGGCCAGATACGCAGTATTTT. Its translation is CASNHYGGAGPDTQYF.